The rows below give T cell receptor beta chains drawn from one sample of a study of early T cells in non-severe SARS-CoV-2 infection. Each CDR3 protein gets one entry after TCRdb re-called the 5' RACE reads with MiXCR. The data contain approximately 35,000 distinct CDR3 sequences, under 6% of them singletons. The source material was whole blood. The receptor set was obtained from an adult who was a healthcare worker with PCR-confirmed SARS-CoV-2 infection or an uninfected control (not recorded which). Both conserved end residues are part of each CDR3. The D gene is left open where the match is weak. Size tells how often a clone was seen (once, few, many) or the class of an expanded clone, and some rows leave it out.

many	11	-	TRBV19	TRBJ1-4	CASSTLGELFF	TGTGCCAGTAGTACCCTGGGAGAACTGTTTTTT
many	16	TRBD1	TRBV27	TRBJ2-2	CASSSGTGMGTGELFF	TGTGCCAGCAGCTCGGGGACAGGGATGGGCACCGGGGAGCTGTTTTTT
hyperexpanded	16	-	TRBV10-2	TRBJ2-6	CASSDYGTGGANVLTF	TGCGCCAGCAGTGACTACGGAACGGGCGGGGCCAACGTCCTGACTTTC
-	14	TRBD1	TRBV5-1	TRBJ1-1	CASSTDREGTEAFF	TGCGCCAGCAGCACCGACAGGGAAGGAACTGAAGCTTTCTTT
many	14	TRBD1	TRBV19	TRBJ2-2	CASRRQGLSGELFF	TGTGCCAGTAGGAGACAGGGTTTATCCGGGGAGCTGTTTTTT
many	16	TRBD2	TRBV6-5	TRBJ2-1	CASSYDSSGRYNEQFF	TGTGCCAGCAGTTACGACTCTAGCGGGCGATACAATGAGCAGTTCTTC
-	15	TRBD1	TRBV3-1	TRBJ2-7	CASSQGDRDYFEQYF	TGTGCCAGCAGCCAAGGGGACAGGGATTACTTCGAGCAGTACTTC
few	15	TRBD1	TRBV5-1	TRBJ1-3	CASSLWTGTGNTIYF	TGCGCCAGCAGCTTGTGGACAGGGACGGGAAACACCATATATTTT
many	14	TRBD1	TRBV7-6	TRBJ2-5	CASSLVTGEETQYF	TGTGCCAGCAGCTTAGTCACAGGGGAAGAGACCCAGTACTTC
-	11	-	TRBV29-1	TRBJ1-2	CSVAEGFGYTF	TGCAGCGTAGCAGAAGGCTTTGGCTACACCTTC
many	13	-	TRBV7-2	TRBJ2-1	CASRGVGYNEQFF	TGTGCCAGCAGAGGGGTGGGCTACAATGAGCAGTTCTTC
many	13	-	TRBV12-3/TRBV12-4	TRBJ2-2	CASSLNWAGELFF	TGTGCCAGCAGTTTAAACTGGGCCGGGGAGCTGTTTTTT
many	13	-	TRBV5-4	TRBJ2-5	CASSLVGSETQYF	TGTGCCAGCAGCTTGGTGGGTTCGGAGACCCAGTACTTC
many	19	-	TRBV7-2	TRBJ2-1	CASSLDRLIQRGGYNEQFF	TGTGCCAGCAGCCTCGACCGACTCATACAGAGAGGGGGGTACAATGAGCAGTTCTTC
once	14	-	TRBV7-3	TRBJ2-1	CASSLAGLNNEQFF	TGTGCCAGCAGCTTAGCGGGACTCAACAATGAGCAGTTCTTC
-	14	-	TRBV11-2	TRBJ2-5	CASSSRDFQETQYF	TGTGCCAGCAGCTCGAGGGACTTCCAAGAGACCCAGTACTTC
many	17	-	TRBV19	TRBJ2-1	CASSPRLGRGLRNEQFF	TGTGCCAGTAGTCCCCGACTAGGGAGGGGGTTGCGGAATGAGCAGTTCTTC
many	12	-	TRBV9	TRBJ2-2	CASTRNSGELFF	TGTGCCAGCACCAGGAACTCCGGGGAGCTGTTTTTT
few	15	-	TRBV6-5	TRBJ1-1	CASSYSGAKNTEAFF	TGTGCCAGCAGTTACTCGGGGGCCAAGAACACTGAAGCTTTCTTT
many	15	-	TRBV12-3/TRBV12-4	TRBJ2-1	CASRALGGRNNEQFF	TGTGCCAGCAGGGCTCTGGGGGGAAGAAACAATGAGCAGTTCTTC